This entry lists 10 T cell receptor beta chains sequenced from one sample in a study of radiation and T cells in renal cell carcinoma. Sequenced by immunoSEQ multiplex PCR; TCRdb stores in-frame clones only, minus some. The repertoire has about 130,000 clones, around 83% of them found once; the top ten carry approximately 3%. Time point defined: baseline pretreatment blood. The treatment was: 15 Gy SBRT to primary tumor, nephrectomy 4 weeks later. The material was blood, obtained from a patient whose treatment included radiotherapy and nephrectomy. These receptors originate from a woman aged 55-70 years with renal cell carcinoma.

This chain links TRBV5-4 with TRBJ2-5, with 8 bases that match TRBD1. Gene TRBJ2-7 matches the end of the DNA better, so the J call may be wrong. This CDR3 region has 15 residues. Looked up from germline, CDR1 is SGHNT and CDR2 is YYREEE (reference sequence). The CDR3 loop is CASSYGQGLAYEQYF. CDR3 sequence (DNA): TGTGCCAGCAGCTATGGACAGGGCCTCGCCTACGAGCAGTACTTC.

This clone was recorded once. The rearrangement uses TRBV20-1 and TRBJ2-5; D uncertain. This CDR3 region has 11 residues. Between the trimmed V and J ends, which lost 3 bases and 1 base, there was a span of 3 bases. CDR1 is DFQATT and CDR2 is SNEGSKA in the germline V gene (reference sequence). CDR3 nucleotide sequence: TGCAGTGCTAGGCTCCAAGAGACCCAGTACTTC. This encodes CSARLQETQYF.

This chain links TRBV19 with TRBJ2-1; TRBD1 is a possible D gene (5 bases). Germline V gene data show CDR1 as LNHDA and CDR2 as SQIVND (reference sequence). This CDR3 is built from 15 residues. With 3 bases removed from V and 6 bases from J, the gap between germline ends came to 15 bases. The CDR3: CASSIPRVRGNEQFF. In DNA, the CDR3 is TGTGCCAGTAGTATCCCCAGGGTGAGAGGCAATGAGCAGTTCTTC. Looking up the rest from reference TRBV19 and TRBJ2-1 gives the full variable domain: DGGITQSPKYLFRKEGQNVTLSCEQNLNHDAMYWYRQDPGQGLRLIYYSQIVNDFQKGDIAEGYSVSREKKESFPLTVTSAQKNPTAFYLCASSIPRVRGNEQFFGPGTRLTVL.

The rearrangement uses TRBV9 and TRBJ2-2; TRBD2 agrees at 9 bases. The CDR3 has 16 amino acids. Trimming took 0 bases from V and 7 from J; bases not matched to a gene: 7. The germline gives CDR1 SGDLS, CDR2 YYNGEE. CDR3 protein: CASSVGSSGGFGELFF. The CDR3 DNA sequence: TGTGCCAGCAGCGTAGGTAGTAGCGGGGGCTTCGGGGAGCTGTTTTTT.

Comment on this clone: This sample includes further DNA sequences coding for the same CDR3. The chain has TRBV5-1 and TRBJ2-7; a weak D match, TRBD1 (5 bases). CDR1 is SGHRS, CDR2 YFSETQ, per germline. The V end was cut by 2 bases, the J end by 2 bases, with 17 bases between. The CDR3 sequence is 16 residues long. CDR3 in DNA: TGCGCCAGCAGCTTCGGACGCCCCCCGGACACCTACGAGCAGTACTTC. This sequence encodes CASSFGRPPDTYEQYF.

The rearrangement joins TRBV5-4 to TRBJ1-1; D is possibly TRBD1 (5 bases). CDR1 is SGHNT, CDR2 YYREEE, per germline (reference sequence). CDR3 length equals 16 residues. The V gene lost 0 bases and the J gene lost 4 bases, with 16 bases spanning the gap. The CDR3 nucleotides are TGTGCCAGCAGCTTGGTGGGGGTTCGCAGGAGCACTGAAGCTTTCTTT. It encodes CASSLVGVRRSTEAFF.

This chain joins TRBV28 and TRBJ1-2; possibly TRBD1 for D (5 bases). Germline V gene lookup returns CDR1 MDHEN and CDR2 SYDVKM. The CDR3 has 16 amino acids. V gave up 5 bases and J gave up 3 bases, with 19 bases separating them. CDR3 residues: CASSPLPGRSYYGYTF. The CDR3 DNA reads as TGTGCCAGCAGTCCGTTACCAGGGCGTAGTTACTATGGCTACACCTTC.

This clone was detected once. V gene TRBV27 combines with J gene TRBJ1-4; the match to TRBD1 covers 8 bases. V lost 5 bases and J lost 6; bases outside the gene matches: 5. CDR3 length: 14 residues. Germline values: CDR1 MNHEY, CDR2 SMNVEV (reference sequence). The CDR3 loop is CASSTNRGDEKLFF. The CDR3 nucleotides are TGTGCCAGCAGTACAAACAGGGGGGATGAAAAACTGTTTTTT.

The chain links TRBV4-3 to TRBJ2-5; D is unresolved. CDR1 is LGHNA, CDR2 YSLEER, per germline. CDR3 length: 14 amino acids. Deletions cut 3 bases from V and 5 bases from J, with 13 bases between. Written as DNA, the CDR3 is TGCGCCAGCAGCCAGGACCGAAACTCGGAGACCCAGTACTTC. This translates into CASSQDRNSETQYF.

The chain has TRBV6-5 and TRBJ1-2; no definite D call. The CDR3 is 14 residues long. Trimming removed 5 bases from V and 0 bases from J, with 10 bases in between. Germline V CDR1 and CDR2: MNHEY, SVGAGI. The chain's CDR3 is CASSRLASNYGYTF. The CDR3 DNA sequence: TGTGCCAGCAGTCGTCTAGCTTCTAACTATGGCTACACCTTC.